This TCR beta chain was identified during a study of T cells in Graves' hyperthyroidism and ophthalmopathy. Patients having uncontrolled infection, another autoimmune disease, pregnancy or lactation were not included. For the diagnoses, clinical symptoms, serum thyroxine and TRAb, thyroid ultrasound and orbital computed tomography were used. This clonotype turned up a few times. Its antigen remains unknown. One end of the junction fails to match germline, which may point to a read error. TCR beta CDR3 sequences were amplified from RNA transcripts. Using the HTBI primer set, a first-round RT-PCR was run on the TCR CDR3. TCRdb re-called the multiplex PCR reads with MiXCR, one entry per CDR3 protein. The sample has hundreds of thousands of distinct CDR3 sequences, 11% to 15% seen once; the top ten hold about 14%. Points from the study as a whole: Most thyroid clonotypes that were expanded above 0.001 also turned up in blood. Patients with ophthalmopathy were separated from those with stable hyperthyroidism by a 13 V-J model.

This CDR3 region has 16 residues. Germline V gene data show CDR1 as SGHRS and CDR2 as YFSETQ. The chain recombines TRBV5-1 with TRBJ2-3; a weak D match, TRBD2 (6 bases). The clonotype comes from a middle-aged woman with Graves' hyperthyroidism. Sequenced input: blood. The CDR3 here is CASSPGLAGNTDTQYF. The CDR3 region has the DNA TGTGCCAGCAGCCCAGGACTGGCGGGGAACACAGATACGCAGTATTTT.